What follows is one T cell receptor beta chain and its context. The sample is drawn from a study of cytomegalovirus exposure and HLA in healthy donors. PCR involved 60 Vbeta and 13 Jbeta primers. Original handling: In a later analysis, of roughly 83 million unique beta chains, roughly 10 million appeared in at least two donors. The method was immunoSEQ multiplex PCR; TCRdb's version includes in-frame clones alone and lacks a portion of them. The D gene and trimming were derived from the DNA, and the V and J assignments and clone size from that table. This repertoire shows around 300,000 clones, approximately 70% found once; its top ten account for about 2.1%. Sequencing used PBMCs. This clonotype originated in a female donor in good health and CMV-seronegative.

The CDR3 DNA sequence: TGTGCCACCAGCCCGGACAGCTCTAACTATGGCTACACCTTC. This codes for CATSPDSSNYGYTF. This chain connects TRBV15 to TRBJ1-2, with D maybe TRBD1 (6 bases). The CDR3 covers 14 residues. Germline values: CDR1 LNHNV, CDR2 YYDKDF (reference sequence). V shed 5 bases and J shed 0 bases, with 10 bases lying between them.